A single sample is the source of the 27 T cell receptor beta chains below, sequenced in a study of tumor-infiltrating lymphocytes in primary liver carcinoma. RNA was extracted from whole blood without cell sorting, alongside germline DNA. TCR beta cDNA came from about 500 ng total RNA, primed with a constant-region primer. Three nested multiplex PCR rounds, a slightly modified ARM-PCR method, built the TCR beta libraries. A C-beta reverse primer was combined with TRBV1-TRBV30 forward primers in the first two PCR rounds, and each round had around 11 cycles. In TCRdb, the multiplex PCR reads were re-called with MiXCR into one record per CDR3 protein. The sample yields 150,000 to 200,000 distinct CDR3 sequences, around three fifths seen once. The sample comprised peripheral blood. The receptor source for this set is an older woman with primary liver carcinoma and hepatitis B virus infection.

This chain joins TRBV6-5 and TRBJ2-1; D uncertain. From germline, CDR1 is MNHEY and CDR2 SVGAGI. Trimming stripped 0 bases from V and 0 bases from J, with 15 bases between. CDR3 length equals 18 residues. Written as DNA, the CDR3 is TGTGCCAGCAGTTACTCAAGAATATTCAAGAGCTCCTACAATGAGCAGTTCTTC. Translating it yields CASSYSRIFKSSYNEQFF.

This clonotype was detected ten times or more. The rearrangement uses TRBV6-2 or TRBV6-3 and TRBJ1-2; D is perhaps TRBD1 (5 bases). Germline V gene sequence: CDR1 MNHEY, CDR2 SVGEGT. The CDR3 length is 14 residues. Trimming left V 4 bases short and J 2 bases short, with 11 bases between. CDR3 sequence: CASSLAGRNYGYTF. The CDR3 DNA follows: TGTGCCAGCAGTTTGGCAGGGCGGAACTATGGCTACACCTTC.

This clonotype was detected once. Germline is not matched at one junction end, which may reflect a read error. The CDR3 DNA sequence: TGTGCCAGCAGTGAATATCCCAGCCCTGGAAGCACCATATATTTT. Protein sequence: CASSEYPSPGSTIYF. The V call is TRBV6-1, the J call TRBJ1-3, with unresolved D. The germline V gene has CDR1 MNHNS and CDR2 SASEGT. There are 15 residues in the CDR3.

V is TRBV11-2 and J is TRBJ2-3; D remains unclear. CDR1 is SGHAT and CDR2 is FQNNGV in the germline V gene. The V end was cut by 5 bases, the J end by 10 bases, with 16 bases between. This CDR3 comprises 13 residues. The CDR3 coding sequence is TGTGCCAGCAGCGTATACCGAGATGAGTCGCAGTATTTT. Protein sequence: CASSVYRDESQYF.

Remarks on this clonotype: At one boundary the junction diverges from the germline segment, which might be a read error. This sequence joins TRBV12-3 or TRBV12-4 and TRBJ1-1, with no clear D. CDR3 size: 14 residues. The CDR3 reads CASSPGWSLTETFF. CDR3 nucleotide sequence: TGTGCCAGCAGTCCGGGATGGTCGCTGACTGAAACTTTCTTT.

This clonotype occurred a few times. Mismatch with germline at one junction end may stem from a read error. This chain links TRBV11-2 with TRBJ1-4, with 8 bases that match TRBD1. The CDR3 loop spans 15 amino acids. Germline CDR1 reads SGHAT; CDR2 reads FQNNGV. Written as DNA, the CDR3 is TGTGCCAGCAGTTTAGACCCGACAGGGGTTGAAAAACTGTTTTTT. It translates to CASSLDPTGVEKLFF. The variable domain in full, completed from reference TRBV11-2 and TRBJ1-4, reads EAGVAQSPRYKIIEKRQSVAFWCNPISGHATLYWYQQILGQGPKLLIQFQNNGVVDDSQLPKDRFSAERLKGVDSTLKIQPAKLEDSAVYLCASSLDPTGVEKLFFGSGTQLSVL.

The V gene is TRBV6-1, the J gene TRBJ2-3; no clear D. Per the germline V gene, CDR1 is MNHNS and CDR2 is SASEGT. The CDR3 extends over 15 amino acids. The ends were cut back, 4 bases at V and 1 base at J, with 12 bases in the middle. The CDR3 protein is CASSAFPGGTDTQYF. The DNA for the CDR3 is TGTGCCAGCAGTGCCTTTCCTGGGGGCACAGATACGCAGTATTTT.

Concerning this clonotype itself: The junction differs from germline at one of its ends, possibly a read error. The V call is TRBV11-2, the J call TRBJ2-6; D may match TRBD1 or TRBD2 (5 bases each). From germline, CDR1 is SGHAT and CDR2 FQNNGV. CDR3 length: 19 residues. Written as DNA, the CDR3 is TGTGCCGGCAGCCCGGGGCAGTTCTGGAATAGCTCTGGGGCCAACGTCCTGACTTTC. This codes for CAGSPGQFWNSSGANVLTF.

Points on this clonotype: One junction end does not reproduce the germline sequence, and a read error may be involved. CDR3 DNA sequence: TGCGCCAGCAGACAAGAAAAGGGGAGGGGGGATCGGCAAGAAAAACTGTTTTTT. Translation gives CASRQEKGRGDRQEKLFF. V gene TRBV4-1 combines with J gene TRBJ1-4; TRBD1 might be the D (6 bases). Per germline, CDR1 MGHRA and CDR2 YSYEKL. CDR3 length: 18 amino acids.

This rearrangement joins TRBV11-2 to TRBJ2-1, with TRBD2 identical over 9 bases. The germline gives CDR1 SGHAT, CDR2 FQNNGV. The CDR3 totals 15 residues. Trimming cost V 1 base and J 16 bases; bases outside gene matches: 14. The CDR3 loop is CASSLGTSAYNERFF. The CDR3 DNA reads as TGTGCCAGCAGCTTAGGGACTAGCGCCTACAATGAGCGATTCTTC.

Notes on this clonotype: This CDR3 fails to terminate in the conserved phenylalanine or tryptophan, so it likely reflects a read error. The J gene is TRBJ1-5, the V gene TRBV11-2, with unresolved D. This CDR3 is built from 15 residues. CDR1 is SGHAT, CDR2 FQNNGV, per germline. The CDR3 DNA reads as TGTGCCGGCAGCTTAGATCCCGGTCGCAATCAGCTCCAGCATTCT. Protein: CAGSLDPGRNQLQHS.

With respect to this clonotype: This sequence may be a read error, since a much larger clone differs from it by one base. In nucleotides, the CDR3 is TGTGCCAGCAGCCGCTTTAATCAGTCCCAGCATTTT. The encoded protein is CASSRFNQSQHF. The chain combines TRBV12-3 or TRBV12-4 with TRBJ1-5; D ambiguous. The CDR3 length is 12 residues.

For this clonotype: One end of the junction does not line up with germline, which may come from a read error. The V gene is TRBV6-4, the J gene TRBJ1-6, with a tentative D call TRBD1 (6 bases). Germline CDR1 reads MRHNA; CDR2 reads SNTAGT. The CDR3 loop spans 15 amino acids. The CDR3 spells CASRTESSYNSSLHF. The CDR3 nucleotides read TGTGCCAGCCGGACAGAGAGCTCCTATAATTCATCCCTCCACTTT.

This clonotype is a singleton in its sample. The J gene is TRBJ1-3, the V gene TRBV12-3 or TRBV12-4, with D hard to call. Trimming removed 3 bases from V and 2 bases from J, with 11 bases in between. This CDR3 has 15 amino acids. CDR3 loop: CASSFVVGTGNTIYF. The DNA for the CDR3 is TGTGCCAGCAGTTTTGTTGTTGGGACTGGAAACACCATATATTTT.

A note on this clonotype: Mismatch with germline at one junction end may stem from a read error. The CDR3 sequence is CASSLGLDMQYF. The CDR3 DNA is TGTGCCAGCAGCCTAGGTCTCGATATGCAGTATTTT. The chain combines TRBV11-2 with TRBJ2-3; D ambiguous. The CDR3 loop spans 12 amino acids. Germline CDR1 is SGHAT and CDR2 is FQNNGV.

The gene calls are TRBV4-1 and TRBJ2-1; 7 bases agree with TRBD2. The CDR3 contains 17 residues. Germline V lookup: CDR1 MGHRA, CDR2 YSYEKL. V lost 0 bases and J lost 5; bases outside the gene matches: 10. The CDR3 here is CASSQEPRGRADNEQFF. As DNA, the CDR3 is TGCGCCAGCAGCCAAGAACCCCGGGGGAGGGCGGACAATGAGCAGTTCTTC.

The chain carries TRBV11-2 and TRBJ2-1; D might be TRBD2 (5 bases). V shed 6 bases and J shed 6 bases, with 18 bases lying between them. Per the germline V gene, CDR1 is SGHAT and CDR2 is FQNNGV. This CDR3 is 15 amino acids long. The CDR3 protein is CASSFDGEKGNEQFF. CDR3 nucleotides: TGTGCCAGCAGTTTCGACGGGGAAAAGGGCAATGAGCAGTTCTTC.

The chain uses TRBV10-3 and TRBJ2-7; the match to TRBD2 covers 7 bases. There are 16 residues in the CDR3. The V gene end was trimmed by 4 bases and the J gene end by 0 bases; junction bases not matched to a gene: 9. The V gene's germline CDR1 is ENHRY and CDR2 SYGVKD. The CDR3 reads CAISGSRSGTSYEQYF. The CDR3 region has the DNA TGTGCCATCAGTGGGTCAAGGAGCGGGACCTCCTACGAGCAGTACTTC.

This clonotype was counted ten times or more. V gene TRBV29-1 combines with J gene TRBJ2-2; weak D call: TRBD2 (6 bases). CDR1 SQVTM and CDR2 ANQGSEA come from the germline V gene. V lost 6 bases, J lost 4 bases, and 15 bases lay in between. The CDR3 has 14 residues. The chain's CDR3 is CSVRLGGFTGELFF. CDR3 nucleotide sequence: TGCAGCGTCCGGTTGGGGGGATTCACCGGGGAGCTGTTTTTT.

This clonotype was recorded only once. One end of the junction varies from germline; a read error may be responsible. The genes are TRBV5-6 and TRBJ2-6, with D uncertain. The CDR3 has 17 residues. The germline gives CDR1 SGHDT, CDR2 YYEEEE. The CDR3 sequence: CASSFAGSTLWADVLTF. DNA for the CDR3: TGTGCCAGCAGCTTCGCAGGTTCAACTCTTTGGGCCGACGTCCTGACTTTC.

For this clonotype: A read error is possible here, since a much larger clone lies one base away. V usage is TRBV6-1 and J usage is TRBJ1-2, with a tentative D call TRBD1 (6 bases). Germline CDR1 and CDR2: MNHNS and SASEGT. The CDR3 totals 16 residues. Trimming stripped 8 bases from V and 1 base from J, with 20 bases between. Written as DNA, the CDR3 is TGTGCCAGCTGTATCTCCCCGGGACACCTTAACTATGGCTACACCTTC. This translates into CASCISPGHLNYGYTF.

This clonotype was counted a few times. V and J are TRBV28 and TRBJ1-5, with D uncertain. CDR3 length: 12 amino acids. With 5 bases removed from V and 4 bases from J, the gap between germline ends came to 6 bases. Germline CDR1 MDHEN, CDR2 SYDVKM. In nucleotides, the CDR3 is TGTGCCAGCAGTAACCCTAATCAGCCCCAGCATTTT. Encoded protein: CASSNPNQPQHF.

The chain uses TRBV7-9 and TRBJ1-1, with TRBD1 as a possible D gene (5 bases). The V end lost 4 bases, the J end lost 3 bases, and 15 bases lay between the germline ends. Germline CDR1 reads SEHNR; CDR2 reads FQNEAQ (reference sequence). This CDR3 has 15 amino acids. CDR3 sequence (DNA): TGTGCCAGCAGCTCGTCTGGACCGGGGGACACTGAAGCTTTCTTT. Amino acid sequence: CASSSSGPGDTEAFF.

The chain is built from TRBV7-4 and TRBJ1-4; possibly TRBD1 for D (5 bases). CDR3 length: 15 amino acids. Germline V lookup: CDR1 SGHVT, CDR2 SQSDAQ. V lost 4 bases and J lost 10, with 19 bases in between. The CDR3 here is CASSSPPGPLIKLFF. The CDR3, as DNA: TGTGCCAGCAGCTCACCCCCGGGACCTCTAATAAAACTGTTTTTT.

This clonotype was seen many times. This chain connects TRBV6-5 to TRBJ2-1; 8 bases match TRBD2. The CDR3 consists of 15 residues. CDR1 and CDR2 (germline): MNHEY, SVGAGI. The junction had 4 bases not matched to a gene; V was cut back by 5 bases and J by 1 base. The chain's CDR3 is CASSTAGVSYNEQFF. The DNA for the CDR3 is TGTGCCAGCAGTACAGCGGGGGTTTCCTACAATGAGCAGTTCTTC.

About this clonotype itself: This sequence may be a read error, since a much larger clone differs from it by one base. The chain links TRBV6-5 to TRBJ1-1, with D unresolved. The length of the CDR3 is 16 residues. CDR1 and CDR2 (germline): MNHEY, SVGAGI. CDR3 loop: CASSPHGSSMNTDAFF. In DNA, the CDR3 is TGTGCCAGCAGTCCCCACGGTAGCAGTATGAACACTGATGCTTTCTTT.

This clonotype was recorded at least ten times. The chain links TRBV6-6 to TRBJ2-7; 13 nucleotides agree with TRBD2. Germline CDR1 MNHNY, CDR2 SVGAGI (reference sequence). The V segment lost 2 bases and the J segment 2 bases; nucleotides outside the gene matches: 3. The CDR3 loop spans 16 amino acids. In DNA form, the CDR3 reads TGTGCCAGCAGTTACATACTAGCGGGAGGGCCCTACGAGCAGTACTTC. Translating it yields CASSYILAGGPYEQYF.